The 30 T cell receptor beta chains listed next were all sequenced from one sample in a study of cytomegalovirus exposure and HLA in healthy donors. PCR amplification relied on 60 Vbeta primers (plus 13 Jbeta primers). The table came from immunoSEQ multiplex PCR; TCRdb's copy has only in-frame clones and leaves some out. The sample comprises 60,000 to 85,000 clones, around 74% of which are singletons, and around 10% rests with the top ten. Sequencing used PBMCs. The receptors shown here come from a human donor in good health.

This chain uses TRBV27 with TRBJ2-7, with TRBD2 identical over 8 bases. The CDR3 consists of 15 residues. Per the germline V gene, CDR1 is MNHEY and CDR2 is SMNVEV (reference sequence). The trim removed 6 bases at V and 3 bases at J, leaving 10 bases unmatched. This chain's CDR3 is CASSPIPGLDYEQYF. In DNA form, the CDR3 reads TGTGCCAGCAGCCCAATCCCGGGACTAGACTACGAGCAGTACTTC.

The chain couples TRBV30 to TRBJ2-7; 7 bases match TRBD1. This CDR3 comprises 14 residues. Looked up from germline, CDR1 is GTSNPN and CDR2 is SVGIG (reference sequence). Trimming at V came to 1 base and at J to 3 bases, leaving 6 bases not matched to a gene. CDR3 sequence: CAWSGDSPIYEQYF. The CDR3, as DNA: TGTGCCTGGAGTGGGGACAGCCCAATCTACGAGCAGTACTTC. Based on the CDR3 plus reference TRBV30 and TRBJ2-7, the full variable domain is SQTIHQWPATLVQPVGSPLSLECTVEGTSNPNLYWYRQAAGRGLQLLFYSVGIGQISSEVPQNLSASRPQDRQFILSSKKLLLSDSGFYLCAWSGDSPIYEQYFGPGTRLTVT.

The J gene is TRBJ1-1, the V gene TRBV19; a possible D gene is TRBD1 (6 bases). The CDR3 consists of 16 residues. The V and J ends lost 5 bases and 5 bases respectively, with 21 bases between them. Germline-derived CDR1 and CDR2 are LNHDA and SQIVND (reference sequence). The CDR3 loop reads CASSPRAGAGMTEAFF. CDR3 bases: TGTGCCAGTAGTCCACGGGCGGGGGCGGGGATGACTGAAGCTTTCTTT.

The J gene is TRBJ2-7, the V gene TRBV11-3; 7 nucleotides align to TRBD1. V lost 5 bases, J lost 3 bases, and 4 bases stayed unmatched. CDR1 is SGHNT, CDR2 YENEEA, per germline. The CDR3 loop spans 13 amino acids. For the CDR3, the DNA is TGTGCCAGCAGCCCGGGACAGTTCTACGAGCAGTACTTC. Translation: CASSPGQFYEQYF.

This clone appeared a few times. V gene TRBV7-6 combines with J gene TRBJ2-1; perhaps TRBD2 as D (5 bases). Per germline, CDR1 SGHVS and CDR2 FNYEAQ. Deletions cut 0 bases from V and 0 bases from J, with 12 bases between. The CDR3 is 17 residues long. The CDR3 coding sequence is TGTGCCAGCAGCTTAGCTAGCGTTCTGAGCTCCTACAATGAGCAGTTCTTC. Translating it yields CASSLASVLSSYNEQFF.

The rearrangement uses TRBV6-5 and TRBJ2-7; D ambiguous. The CDR3 is 13 amino acids. Germline assignment: CDR1 MNHEY and CDR2 SVGAGI. V was clipped by 2 bases and J by 6 bases, with 11 bases between them. CDR3 region: CASSYGSLGEQYF. The CDR3 bases are TGTGCCAGCAGTTACGGTTCGCTCGGCGAGCAGTACTTC.

The V call is TRBV2, the J call TRBJ2-3; D may be TRBD2 (6 bases). The germline gives CDR1 SNHLY, CDR2 FYNNEI. V shed 4 bases and J shed 1 base, with 9 bases lying between them. This CDR3 is 14 amino acids long. The CDR3 region has the DNA TGTGCCAGCAGTGCCAGGGAGGGCACAGATACGCAGTATTTT. Protein product: CASSAREGTDTQYF.

The chain has TRBV6-1 and TRBJ2-1, with 9 bases fitting TRBD2. The V gene's germline CDR1 is MNHNS and CDR2 SASEGT. This CDR3 is 16 amino acids long. J lost 6 bases, V lost 1 base, and 7 bases had no gene match. The CDR3 here is CASSEEAGGGFNEQFF. CDR3 in DNA: TGTGCCAGCAGTGAAGAAGCGGGAGGAGGATTCAATGAGCAGTTCTTC.

The sample holds one count of this clone. The chain carries TRBV27 and TRBJ1-4; 10 bases fit TRBD1. This CDR3 has 15 amino acids. Germline V CDR1 and CDR2: MNHEY, SMNVEV (reference sequence). The J segment lost 6 bases and the V segment lost 4 bases, leaving 5 bases of the junction unmatched. The CDR3 spells CASSSRTGGDEKLFF. CDR3 in DNA: TGTGCCAGCAGTTCGCGGACAGGGGGAGATGAAAAACTGTTTTTT.

The chain joins TRBV7-3 to TRBJ2-6, with D possibly TRBD2 on 6 matching bases. The CDR3 extends over 15 amino acids. CDR1 and CDR2 (germline): SGHTA, FQGTGA. Deletions cut 5 bases from V and 2 bases from J, with 10 bases between. The DNA for the CDR3 is TGTGCCAGCAGCAGAACTAGCCCTGGGGCCAACGTCCTGACTTTC. Its protein product is CASSRTSPGANVLTF.

The rearrangement uses TRBV6-4 and TRBJ2-5; TRBD2 agrees at 7 bases. Looked up from germline, CDR1 is MRHNA and CDR2 is SNTAGT. CDR3 length: 15 amino acids. V dropped 8 bases and J dropped 2; count of bases not matched to a gene: 11. In nucleotides, the CDR3 is TGTGCCAGCTCAGAGTTCTCTAGCGGTCAAGAGACCCAGTACTTC. It is translated as CASSEFSSGQETQYF.

This chain joins TRBV29-1 and TRBJ1-1; D remains ambiguous. This CDR3 region has 12 residues. Germline CDR1 and CDR2: SQVTM and ANQGSEA. Trimming stripped 7 bases from V and 1 base from J, with 10 bases between. As DNA, the CDR3 is TGCAGCGCGAGATCCGGGAACACTGAAGCTTTCTTT. Translated, it gives CSARSGNTEAFF.

The rearrangement links TRBV9 to TRBJ2-5; D perhaps matches TRBD1 (5 bases). Germline CDR1 SGDLS, CDR2 YYNGEE. Trimming took 4 bases from V and 5 from J, leaving 18 bases between them. This CDR3 comprises 15 residues. The CDR3 sequence: CASSLRDFRAETQYF. CDR3 DNA: TGTGCCAGCAGCCTCAGGGATTTCAGGGCCGAGACCCAGTACTTC.

This clone was detected a few times. The chain is built from TRBV30 and TRBJ1-1; D gene unclear. V lost 3 bases, J lost 5 bases, and 10 bases lay in between. This CDR3 has 12 amino acids. In germline, CDR1 is GTSNPN, CDR2 SVGIG (reference sequence). The CDR3 nucleotides read TGTGCCTGGAGGTTCAGCGGGACTGAAGCTTTCTTT. Protein sequence: CAWRFSGTEAFF.

This chain uses TRBV2 with TRBJ1-4; 7 nucleotides align to TRBD1. J gave up 8 bases and V 6 bases, and 9 bases lay outside the gene matches. Germline lookup yields CDR1 SNHLY and CDR2 FYNNEI. The CDR3 covers 14 residues. The CDR3 bases are TGTGCCAGCAGCCCCCGGGACAGTCCAGAAAAACTGTTTTTT. Protein product: CASSPRDSPEKLFF. Together with reference TRBV2 and TRBJ1-4, the CDR3 gives the full variable domain: EPEVTQTPSHQVTQMGQEVILRCVPISNHLYFYWYRQILGQKVEFLVSFYNNEISEKSEIFDDQFSVERPDGSNFTLKIRSTKLEDSAMYFCASSPRDSPEKLFFGSGTQLSVL.

The V gene is TRBV2, the J gene TRBJ1-5; D is possibly TRBD1 (5 bases). Germline V gene data show CDR1 as SNHLY and CDR2 as FYNNEI. The CDR3 is 16 residues long. The V end lost 5 bases, the J end lost 7 bases, and 21 bases lay between the germline ends. The CDR3 reads CASSLRRWQGRQPQHF. The CDR3 region has the DNA TGTGCCAGCAGTCTCCGAAGGTGGCAGGGTAGACAGCCCCAGCATTTT.

This clone appeared a few times. The chain has TRBV5-4 and TRBJ2-4; TRBD1 is a possible D gene (6 bases). Trimming removed 0 bases at V and 7 bases at J, with 11 bases between. Germline V gene lookup returns CDR1 SGHNT and CDR2 YYREEE (reference sequence). CDR3 length: 14 amino acids. The CDR3, as DNA: TGTGCCAGCAGCTTGGACCAGGGGACGAACATTCAGTACTTC. As protein: CASSLDQGTNIQYF. The variable domain in full, completed from reference TRBV5-4 and TRBJ2-4, reads ETGVTQSPTHLIKTRGQQVTLRCSSQSGHNTVSWYQQALGQGPQFIFQYYREEENGRGNFPPRFSGLQFPNYSSELNVNALELDDSALYLCASSLDQGTNIQYFGAGTRLSVL.

The table lists this clone with a count of one. For the CDR3, the DNA is TGTGCCAGCAGCCCCCAGGGGCGCAGCTCCTACAATGAGCAGTTCTTC. Its protein is CASSPQGRSSYNEQFF. This chain connects TRBV7-3 to TRBJ2-1; possible D gene TRBD1, 6 bases. This CDR3 has 16 residues. The V gene lost 5 bases and the J gene lost 0 bases, with 14 bases spanning the gap. Per germline, CDR1 SGHTA and CDR2 FQGTGA.

The chain carries TRBV9 and TRBJ2-7; D is perhaps TRBD1 (5 bases). CDR3 length: 15 residues. Germline CDR1 is SGDLS and CDR2 is YYNGEE. The V and J ends lost 2 bases and 0 bases respectively, with 12 bases between them. In nucleotides, the CDR3 is TGTGCCAGCAGCGTTACGACAGCCAGCTCCTACGAGCAGTACTTC. This sequence encodes CASSVTTASSYEQYF.

The CDR3 sequence: CSVHPTGDVGGYTF. The CDR3 nucleotides are TGCAGCGTCCACCCGACAGGGGATGTGGGTGGCTACACCTTC. The rearrangement links TRBV29-1 to TRBJ1-2; the match to TRBD1 covers 8 bases. CDR1 is SQVTM, CDR2 ANQGSEA, per germline. The CDR3 covers 14 residues. Trimming removed 6 bases from V and 7 bases from J; junction bases left unmatched: 13.

The rearrangement uses TRBV6-5 and TRBJ1-1; 7 bases fit TRBD1. CDR1 and CDR2 from the germline V gene are MNHEY and SVGAGI. The CDR3 sequence is 14 residues long. V shed 4 bases, J shed 4 bases, and the junction held 6 bases outside the gene matches. CDR3 sequence (DNA): TGTGCCAGCAGTTCCCGCAGGGGGAGCACTGAAGCTTTCTTT. Amino acid sequence: CASSSRRGSTEAFF.

This sequence joins TRBV9 and TRBJ2-3; TRBD2 matches at 7 bases. From germline, CDR1 is SGDLS and CDR2 YYNGEE. V shed 0 bases, J shed 1 base, and the junction held 2 bases outside the gene matches. The CDR3 is 15 amino acids. CDR3 in DNA: TGTGCCAGCAGCGTAGGCGGGAGCGGCACAGATACGCAGTATTTT. Protein sequence: CASSVGGSGTDTQYF.

This chain joins TRBV19 and TRBJ2-7, with D tentatively TRBD2 (5 bases). Germline CDR1 LNHDA, CDR2 SQIVND (reference sequence). The length of the CDR3 is 14 residues. The V gene lost 6 bases and the J gene lost 2 bases, with 14 bases spanning the gap. CDR3 DNA: TGTGCCAGTAGCTCGGGCGACGGGGCCTACGAGCAGTACTTC. Amino acids: CASSSGDGAYEQYF.

The V and J genes are TRBV25-1 and TRBJ1-2, with D unresolved. The V and J ends lost 3 bases and 4 bases respectively, with 9 bases between them. This CDR3 is built from 13 residues. CDR1 is MGHDK, CDR2 SYGVNS, per germline. The chain's CDR3 is CASSEAKTYGYTF. The CDR3 coding sequence is TGTGCCAGCAGTGAGGCCAAAACCTATGGCTACACCTTC.

This clone turned up a few times. Written as DNA, the CDR3 is TGTGCCAGCAGCTGGAGTTATATCTCTGGGGCCAACGTCCTGACTTTC. Its translation is CASSWSYISGANVLTF. V and J are TRBV5-6 and TRBJ2-6, with D unresolved. The V gene's germline CDR1 is SGHDT and CDR2 YYEEEE. Trimming removed 3 bases at V and 0 bases at J, with 10 bases between. This CDR3 contains 16 residues.

V is TRBV4-1 and J is TRBJ1-2, with 7 bases that match TRBD1. The germline gives CDR1 MGHRA, CDR2 YSYEKL. This CDR3 contains 16 residues. V lost 1 base and J lost 3; bases outside the gene matches: 8. CDR3 in DNA: TGCGCCAGCAGCCAAGGGTGGACAGGACTCGACTATGGCTACACCTTC. Its translation: CASSQGWTGLDYGYTF.

The chain is built from TRBV11-2 and TRBJ2-1; a weak D match, TRBD1 (7 bases). CDR3 length: 17 residues. Per the germline V gene, CDR1 is SGHAT and CDR2 is FQNNGV. Trimming left V 0 bases short and J 7 bases short, with 19 bases between. The CDR3 DNA reads TGTGCCAGCAGCTTAGATCTGGGGGGCAGGGGGAGGAATGAGCAGTTCTTC. This encodes CASSLDLGGRGRNEQFF.

The rearrangement links TRBV10-3 to TRBJ2-5; 9 bases match TRBD2. Germline CDR1 is ENHRY and CDR2 is SYGVKD. J lost 1 base, V lost 10 bases, and 10 bases had no gene match. This CDR3 has 15 amino acids. The CDR3 region is CATSIAGGSQETQYF. The CDR3 region has the DNA TGTGCCACCTCGATCGCGGGAGGGTCCCAAGAGACCCAGTACTTC.

The chain recombines TRBV27 with TRBJ2-1; 11 bases line up with TRBD2. The V gene's germline CDR1 is MNHEY and CDR2 SMNVEV (reference sequence). This CDR3 contains 17 residues. The V and J ends lost 5 bases and 5 bases, in that order; junction bases with no gene match: 11. CDR3 sequence: CASSPRLAGGPNNEQFF. CDR3 DNA sequence: TGTGCCAGCAGTCCCCGGTTAGCGGGAGGGCCAAACAATGAGCAGTTCTTC.

This chain joins TRBV7-9 and TRBJ2-7, with D perhaps TRBD2 (5 bases). In germline, CDR1 is SEHNR, CDR2 FQNEAQ (reference sequence). The CDR3 spans 12 residues. V lost 3 bases to trimming and J lost 6 bases, with 9 bases between them. The CDR3: CASSFLEGEQYF. CDR3 nucleotide sequence: TGTGCCAGCAGCTTTCTAGAGGGCGAGCAGTACTTC.